These T cell receptor beta chains were read from a single sample in a study of cytomegalovirus exposure and HLA in healthy donors. The repertoire was sequenced with immunoSEQ multiplex PCR; TCRdb's copy has only in-frame clones and lacks some. The data contain some 69,000 clones, nearly 96% of them singletons. Sequencing used PBMCs. These receptors were collected from a woman under 30 in good health and CMV-seropositive. Each CDR3 is given with its conserved first and last residue. The order of the fields is J gene, D gene, V gene, clone size, CDR3 DNA, CDR3 protein. D genes are given only for firm matches. Clone size, where shown, is once, few, many, or a class for clones that have expanded.

j_gene: TRBJ2-2
d_gene: .
v_gene: TRBV11-2
abundance: .
CDR3nt: TGTGCCAGCAGCTTAGATCGGAGAGTGAACACCGGGGAGCTGTTTTTT
CDR3aa: CASSLDRRVNTGELFF

j_gene: TRBJ2-1
d_gene: .
v_gene: TRBV9
abundance: .
CDR3nt: TGTGCCAGCAGCGTATATAGCAATGAGCAGTTCTTC
CDR3aa: CASSVYSNEQFF

j_gene: TRBJ2-1
d_gene: TRBD2
v_gene: TRBV10-3
abundance: .
CDR3nt: TGTGCCATCAGTGCTTTTGGGAGGGGATCTGAGCAGTTCTTC
CDR3aa: CAISAFGRGSEQFF

j_gene: TRBJ2-5
d_gene: .
v_gene: TRBV7-2
abundance: .
CDR3nt: TGTGCCAGCAGCCCCGTAGACTACGACCGGGAGACCCAGTACTTC
CDR3aa: CASSPVDYDRETQYF

j_gene: TRBJ2-1
d_gene: TRBD2
v_gene: TRBV9
abundance: .
CDR3nt: TGTGCCAGCAGCTTTAGCGGGAGCTCCTACAATGAGCAGTTCTTC
CDR3aa: CASSFSGSSYNEQFF

j_gene: TRBJ2-3
d_gene: TRBD2
v_gene: TRBV6-5
abundance: once
CDR3nt: TGTGCCAGCAACAAACTAGCGGGAGGGCCTGATACGCAGTATTTT
CDR3aa: CASNKLAGGPDTQYF

j_gene: TRBJ2-7
d_gene: .
v_gene: TRBV7-9
abundance: .
CDR3nt: TGTGCCAGCAGCTTAGGGGCTGAAACCTACGAGCAGTACTTC
CDR3aa: CASSLGAETYEQYF

j_gene: TRBJ2-1
d_gene: TRBD2
v_gene: TRBV28
abundance: .
CDR3nt: TGTGCCAGCAGTTTATTTCTCGGGAGGGCCTCCGGGTCCTACAATGAGCAGTTCTTC
CDR3aa: CASSLFLGRASGSYNEQFF

j_gene: TRBJ2-7
d_gene: .
v_gene: TRBV5-4
abundance: .
CDR3nt: TGTGCCAGCAGCTTTGAGTCCGTCACCGACTACGAGCAGTACTTC
CDR3aa: CASSFESVTDYEQYF

j_gene: TRBJ1-4
d_gene: .
v_gene: TRBV10-1
abundance: .
CDR3nt: TGCGCCAGCAGGGTGGGCAGAGCTAATGAAAAACTGTTTTTT
CDR3aa: CASRVGRANEKLFF

j_gene: TRBJ2-7
d_gene: .
v_gene: TRBV21-1
abundance: .
CDR3nt: TGTGCCAGATACGGCGGGAGATCCTACGAGCAGTACTTC
CDR3aa: CARYGGRSYEQYF

j_gene: TRBJ2-7
d_gene: .
v_gene: TRBV7-6
abundance: .
CDR3nt: TGTGCCAGCAGCTCCAAACTCGGGGGTGGCGAGCAGTACTTC
CDR3aa: CASSSKLGGGEQYF

j_gene: TRBJ2-1
d_gene: TRBD2
v_gene: TRBV18
abundance: .
CDR3nt: TGTGCCAGCTCACCTATGATGAATAGCGGGAAAGGAGGCAATGAGCAGTTCTTC
CDR3aa: CASSPMMNSGKGGNEQFF

j_gene: TRBJ2-7
d_gene: TRBD1
v_gene: TRBV19
abundance: .
CDR3nt: TGTGCCAGTAGTGCCGGACAGGCCTACGAGCAGTACTTC
CDR3aa: CASSAGQAYEQYF

j_gene: TRBJ2-7
d_gene: TRBD2
v_gene: TRBV11-2
abundance: .
CDR3nt: TGTGCCAGCAGCCGCAGTAGCGGGAGTATCAACGAGCAGTACTTC
CDR3aa: CASSRSSGSINEQYF

j_gene: TRBJ2-3
d_gene: .
v_gene: TRBV5-1
abundance: few
CDR3nt: TGCGCCAGCAGCTTGGCCGGGGGCACAGATACGCAGTATTTT
CDR3aa: CASSLAGGTDTQYF

j_gene: TRBJ2-6
d_gene: TRBD1
v_gene: TRBV7-6
abundance: .
CDR3nt: TGTGCCAGCAGCGGATACTTTACAGGGGGCGCATGGGGGGCCAACGTCCTGACTTTC
CDR3aa: CASSGYFTGGAWGANVLTF

j_gene: TRBJ2-5
d_gene: TRBD2
v_gene: TRBV30
abundance: .
CDR3nt: TGTGCCTGGAGCCTAGCGGGAGGAGAGACCCAGTACTTC
CDR3aa: CAWSLAGGETQYF

j_gene: TRBJ2-6
d_gene: TRBD1
v_gene: TRBV28
abundance: .
CDR3nt: TGTGCCAGCAGTCCAGGGGGCGCTGGGGCCAACGTCCTGACTTTC
CDR3aa: CASSPGGAGANVLTF

j_gene: TRBJ2-1
d_gene: TRBD1
v_gene: TRBV28
abundance: .
CDR3nt: TGTGCCAGCAGTTTATGGACAGGGGGTGATGAGCAGTTCTTC
CDR3aa: CASSLWTGGDEQFF

j_gene: TRBJ1-3
d_gene: .
v_gene: TRBV30
abundance: .
CDR3nt: TGTGCCTGGAGTGTAGCGGTCTCTGGAAACACCATATATTTT
CDR3aa: CAWSVAVSGNTIYF

j_gene: TRBJ2-1
d_gene: TRBD2
v_gene: TRBV30
abundance: few
CDR3nt: TGTGCCTGGTTCCCCGGGACTAGCTCCTACAATGAGCAGTTCTTC
CDR3aa: CAWFPGTSSYNEQFF

j_gene: TRBJ2-1
d_gene: TRBD2
v_gene: TRBV4-3
abundance: .
CDR3nt: TGCGCCAGCAGCCAAGATCCAGGGAGACTAGCGGGTAGCTCCTACAATGAGCAGTTCTTC
CDR3aa: CASSQDPGRLAGSSYNEQFF

j_gene: TRBJ2-1
d_gene: TRBD2
v_gene: TRBV5-1
abundance: .
CDR3nt: TGCGCCAGCAGCCCTACCGGGACTAGCGGGAATGAGCAGTTCTTC
CDR3aa: CASSPTGTSGNEQFF

j_gene: TRBJ2-2
d_gene: .
v_gene: TRBV28
abundance: .
CDR3nt: TGTGCCAGCGGCCCCTTCACCGGGGAGCTGTTTTTT
CDR3aa: CASGPFTGELFF

j_gene: TRBJ2-7
d_gene: .
v_gene: TRBV6-6
abundance: .
CDR3nt: TGTGCCAGCAGTTACCCCGGGTTGGGCTACGAGCAGTACTTC
CDR3aa: CASSYPGLGYEQYF

j_gene: TRBJ2-5
d_gene: TRBD2
v_gene: TRBV5-4
abundance: .
CDR3nt: TGTGCCAGCAGCTCCGGGACTAGCGGGGCCTTGGAGACCCAGTACTTC
CDR3aa: CASSSGTSGALETQYF

j_gene: TRBJ2-7
d_gene: .
v_gene: TRBV11-3
abundance: .
CDR3nt: TGTGCCAGCAGCTATCAACATCTGTCCGTCATCGACGAGCAGTACTTC
CDR3aa: CASSYQHLSVIDEQYF

j_gene: TRBJ2-1
d_gene: TRBD2
v_gene: TRBV5-1
abundance: .
CDR3nt: TGCGCCAGCAGCATAGGACTAGCGGGTTACAATGAGCAGTTCTTC
CDR3aa: CASSIGLAGYNEQFF

j_gene: TRBJ2-1
d_gene: TRBD2
v_gene: TRBV4-3
abundance: .
CDR3nt: TGCGCCAGCAGCCCCTATAGCGGGAGGGAGGGTGAGCAGTTCTTC
CDR3aa: CASSPYSGREGEQFF

j_gene: TRBJ2-7
d_gene: TRBD2
v_gene: TRBV6-1
abundance: .
CDR3nt: TGTGCCAGCAGTCCTCGGGGGGGCGGCGAGCAGTACTTC
CDR3aa: CASSPRGGGEQYF

j_gene: TRBJ2-3
d_gene: TRBD2
v_gene: TRBV27
abundance: .
CDR3nt: TGTGCCAGCAGTATCCCGGGGAGCGGGAAAAGCACAGATACGCAGTATTTT
CDR3aa: CASSIPGSGKSTDTQYF

j_gene: TRBJ1-2
d_gene: .
v_gene: TRBV6-5
abundance: once
CDR3nt: TGTGCCAGCGCCGGGAGCTATGGCTACACCTTC
CDR3aa: CASAGSYGYTF

j_gene: TRBJ1-1
d_gene: .
v_gene: TRBV19
abundance: once
CDR3nt: TGTGCCAGTAAGTTATCAGACACACTGAACACTGAAGCTTTCTTT
CDR3aa: CASKLSDTLNTEAFF

j_gene: TRBJ2-7
d_gene: .
v_gene: TRBV19
abundance: .
CDR3nt: TGTGCCAGTAGTCCACAGAGCCTCTACGAGCAGTACTTC
CDR3aa: CASSPQSLYEQYF

j_gene: TRBJ2-7
d_gene: .
v_gene: TRBV5-1
abundance: once
CDR3nt: TGCGCCAGCTTTAATATCCTGTCCGAGCAGTACTTC
CDR3aa: CASFNILSEQYF

j_gene: TRBJ2-3
d_gene: .
v_gene: TRBV7-6
abundance: once
CDR3nt: TGTGCCAGCAGCTCCCTAACCACAGATACGCAGTATTTT
CDR3aa: CASSSLTTDTQYF

j_gene: TRBJ2-7
d_gene: TRBD1
v_gene: TRBV29-1
abundance: .
CDR3nt: TGCAGCGTTCAGGGGGCTTACGAGCAGTACTTC
CDR3aa: CSVQGAYEQYF

j_gene: TRBJ1-2
d_gene: TRBD1
v_gene: TRBV27
abundance: .
CDR3nt: TGTGCCAGCAGTGTAAAACAGGGGGGCTATGGCTACACCTTC
CDR3aa: CASSVKQGGYGYTF

j_gene: TRBJ1-1
d_gene: TRBD1
v_gene: TRBV7-3
abundance: .
CDR3nt: TGTGCCAGCAGCAAGGGGGTCCAGGGGGTTGACACTGAAGCTTTCTTT
CDR3aa: CASSKGVQGVDTEAFF

j_gene: TRBJ1-5
d_gene: .
v_gene: TRBV4-1
abundance: .
CDR3nt: TGCGCCAGCAGTGGTGGACAGTATAGCAATCAGCCCCAGCATTTT
CDR3aa: CASSGGQYSNQPQHF

j_gene: TRBJ2-3
d_gene: TRBD1
v_gene: TRBV2
abundance: .
CDR3nt: TGTGCCAGCGTTGGCCGACAGGGGGCGCCGGATACGCAGTATTTT
CDR3aa: CASVGRQGAPDTQYF

j_gene: TRBJ2-5
d_gene: .
v_gene: TRBV5-4
abundance: once
CDR3nt: TGTGCCAGCAGCTTATCCCCCCAGGGCCTCCAAGAGACCCAGTACTTC
CDR3aa: CASSLSPQGLQETQYF